Listed here is a single TCR beta chain. The target antigen is unknown. These data are taken from a study of PD-1 blockade in classical Hodgkin lymphoma. Study overall: It was nivolumab at 3 mg/kg, given intravenously every 2 weeks, that patients received.

General study results and limits: Baseline TCR diversity was reportedly lower in newly diagnosed patients than healthy donors. Nivolumab starters within 1 year of ASCT were excluded. Complete responders possessed baseline diversity comparable to newly diagnosed patients.

Here immunoSEQ multiplex PCR was the method, and the copy in TCRdb shows in-frame clones only, minus some. The table has 110,000 or so clones, about 89% seen once. Every single patient, without exception, relapsed after autologous stem cell transplantation, and brentuximab vedotin exposure varied. CDR1 and CDR2 (germline): PRHDT, FYEKMQ (reference sequence). J lost 4 bases, V lost 5 bases, and 5 bases had no gene match. CDR3 length equals 15 residues. The rearrangement uses TRBV13 and TRBJ2-1, with TRBD2 matching over 10 bases. The sequence was obtained from a human donor with classical Hodgkin lymphoma. Sequenced here: peripheral blood mononuclear cells (PBMCs), sampled before the second cycle of nivolumab. The CDR3 sequence: CASSLTSGTYNEQFF. In DNA, the CDR3 is TGTGCCAGCAGCCTTACTAGCGGGACATACAATGAGCAGTTCTTC.